Described below is a single TCR beta chain sequence and its context. Its specificity is unknown. The data derive from a study of T cell responses to AZD1222 COVID-19 vaccine. V lost 1 base, J lost 4 bases, and 10 bases lay in between. Germline CDR1 MNHEY, CDR2 SVGAGI. The CDR3 has 14 amino acids. Data came from immunoSEQ multiplex PCR; TCRdb stores just in-frame clones and leaves some out. The sample records more than 100,000 clones, approximately 92% being singletons. Points from the study as a whole: Close to half of all spike-specific TCRs reportedly target regions of the variants that are unmutated.

The sequence came from an adult who received the AZD1222 COVID-19 vaccine. The rearrangement links TRBV6-5 to TRBJ1-2; D gene uncertain. The material was peripheral blood, obtained 28 days after the second AZD1222 dose. This CDR3 reads CASSYYGEVYGYTF. CDR3 in DNA: TGTGCCAGCAGTTACTATGGGGAAGTCTATGGCTACACCTTC.